This T cell receptor beta chain was recorded in a study of blood T cell repertoires in COVID-19. Germline assignment: CDR1 MNHEY and CDR2 SVGEGT. The CDR3 is 11 residues long. Per the original methods: Nucleated cell counts were estimated from reference gene primer amplification. Using immunoSEQ multiplex PCR, the repertoire was profiled, and TCRdb retains in-frame clones only, with some absent. Clonal size and the V and J genes are those of that table, whereas D and trimming came from the DNA. Among 150,000 or so clones, 87% were seen once, and the ten largest hold less than 5%. Notes on this clone: Germline and junction disagree at one end, which may indicate a read error.

The specimen was PBMCs or T cells enriched from blood (not recorded which). This chain joins TRBV6-2 or TRBV6-3 and TRBJ2-4, with 7 bases identical to TRBD2. This TCR was sampled from a middle-aged woman who had been exposed to COVID-19. The CDR3 is CASSYGLGLLF. In DNA, the CDR3 is TGTGCCAGCAGTTACGGACTAGGGCTTCTCTTC.